This paragraph reports one T cell receptor beta chain. Its antigen remains unknown. The sample belongs to a study of siplizumab effects on memory and regulatory T cells. General study results and limits: Proliferating Tregs taken from siplizumab cultures were not shown to have a confirmed suppressive function. Siplizumab produced a significant reduction in alloreactive sequences that were traceable to unstimulated CD4+ memory cells. A naive or memory phenotype could not be assigned to roughly 80-97% of the proliferating CD4+ or CD8+ clones.

V gave up 2 bases and J gave up 0 bases, with 8 bases separating them. CDR1 and CDR2 from the germline V gene are SGHRS and YFSETQ. The CDR3 spans 14 residues. Data came from immunoSEQ multiplex PCR; TCRdb stores just in-frame clones and leaves some out. Counted here are 92,000 or so clones, 70% to 90% occurring once; the ten biggest clones make up roughly 15%. The sequence derives from a human donor in good health. The rearrangement uses TRBV5-1 and TRBJ1-2; D gene unclear. Sequences were obtained from CD4+ T cells sorted from blood. In nucleotides, the CDR3 is TGCGCCAGCAGCTTAGGCGTTTCTAACTATGGCTACACCTTC. As protein: CASSLGVSNYGYTF.